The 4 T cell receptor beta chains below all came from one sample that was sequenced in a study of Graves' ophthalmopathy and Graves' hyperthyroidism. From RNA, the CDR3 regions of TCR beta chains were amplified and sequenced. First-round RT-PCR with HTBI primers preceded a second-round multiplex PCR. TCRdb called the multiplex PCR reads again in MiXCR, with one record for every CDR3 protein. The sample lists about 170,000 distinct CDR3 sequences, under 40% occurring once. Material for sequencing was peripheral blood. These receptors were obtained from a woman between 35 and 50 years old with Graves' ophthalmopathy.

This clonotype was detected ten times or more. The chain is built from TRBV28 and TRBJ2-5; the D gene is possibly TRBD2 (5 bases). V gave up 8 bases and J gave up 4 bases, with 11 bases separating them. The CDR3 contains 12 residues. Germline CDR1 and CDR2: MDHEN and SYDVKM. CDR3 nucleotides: TGTGCCAGCTTCATCGAGGGAGAGACCCAGTACTTC. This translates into CASFIEGETQYF.

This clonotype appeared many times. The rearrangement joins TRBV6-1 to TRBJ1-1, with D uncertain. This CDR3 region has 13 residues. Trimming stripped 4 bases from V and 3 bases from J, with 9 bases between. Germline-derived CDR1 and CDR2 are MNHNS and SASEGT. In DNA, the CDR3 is TGTGCCAGCAGTGTCTCTGAGGACACTGAAGCTTTCTTT. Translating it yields CASSVSEDTEAFF.

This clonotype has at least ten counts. The CDR3 region is CSADGLQETQYF. The DNA of the CDR3 is TGCAGTGCGGACGGACTGCAAGAGACCCAGTACTTC. The V call is TRBV20-1, the J call TRBJ2-5; tentative D call: TRBD2 (5 bases). CDR1 DFQATT and CDR2 SNEGSKA come from the germline V gene (reference sequence). Trimming cost V 6 bases and J 2 bases, with 10 bases left between them. CDR3 length: 12 amino acids.

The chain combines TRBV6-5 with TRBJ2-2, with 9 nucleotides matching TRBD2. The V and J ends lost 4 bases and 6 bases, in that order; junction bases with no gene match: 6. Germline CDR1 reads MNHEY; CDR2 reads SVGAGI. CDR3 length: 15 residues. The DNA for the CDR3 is TGTGCCAGCAGTTCGTCTGGCGGGAGGGCCGGGGAGCTGTTTTTT. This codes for CASSSSGGRAGELFF.